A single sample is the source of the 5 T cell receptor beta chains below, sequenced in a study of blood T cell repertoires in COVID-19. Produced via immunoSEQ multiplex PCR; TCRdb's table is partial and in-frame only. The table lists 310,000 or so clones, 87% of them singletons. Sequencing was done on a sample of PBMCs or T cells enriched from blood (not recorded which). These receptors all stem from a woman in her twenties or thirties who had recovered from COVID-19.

The CDR3 loop is CASSLGGTVSNYGYTF. CDR3 DNA: TGTGCCAGCAGTTTGGGTGGGACTGTTTCTAACTATGGCTACACCTTC. V gene TRBV6-2 or TRBV6-3 combines with J gene TRBJ1-2; TRBD1 is a possible D gene (5 bases). Germline CDR1 MNHEY, CDR2 SVGEGT. The CDR3 is 16 amino acids. The germline V and J ends were trimmed by 4 bases and 0 bases, with 15 bases remaining between them.

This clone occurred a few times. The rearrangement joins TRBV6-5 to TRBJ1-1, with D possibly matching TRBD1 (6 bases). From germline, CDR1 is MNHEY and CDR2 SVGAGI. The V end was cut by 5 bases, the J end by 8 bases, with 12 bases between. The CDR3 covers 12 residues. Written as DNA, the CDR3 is TGTGCCAGCAGTAGGGGGACACCCGAAGCTTTCTTT. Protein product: CASSRGTPEAFF.

The CDR3, as DNA: TGTGCCAGCAGCTTGGTGGAGATGAACACTGAAGCTTTCTTT. Amino acids: CASSLVEMNTEAFF. The chain combines TRBV5-4 with TRBJ1-1; D call uncertain. V was shortened by 0 bases and J by 0 bases, with 6 bases between the two germline ends. Germline CDR1 SGHNT, CDR2 YYREEE (reference sequence). CDR3 length: 14 amino acids.

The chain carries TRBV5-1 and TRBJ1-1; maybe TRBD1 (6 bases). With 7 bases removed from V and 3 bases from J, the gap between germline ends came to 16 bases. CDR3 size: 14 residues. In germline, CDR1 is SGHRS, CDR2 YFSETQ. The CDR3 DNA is TGCGCCAGCCACCAGGGACACACTGACACTGAAGCTTTCTTT. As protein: CASHQGHTDTEAFF.

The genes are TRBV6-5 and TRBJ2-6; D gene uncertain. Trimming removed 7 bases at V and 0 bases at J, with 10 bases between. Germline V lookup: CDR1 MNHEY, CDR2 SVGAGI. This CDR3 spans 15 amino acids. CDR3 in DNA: TGTGCCAGCAAACTTACGGGCTCTGGGGCCAACGTCCTGACTTTC. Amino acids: CASKLTGSGANVLTF.